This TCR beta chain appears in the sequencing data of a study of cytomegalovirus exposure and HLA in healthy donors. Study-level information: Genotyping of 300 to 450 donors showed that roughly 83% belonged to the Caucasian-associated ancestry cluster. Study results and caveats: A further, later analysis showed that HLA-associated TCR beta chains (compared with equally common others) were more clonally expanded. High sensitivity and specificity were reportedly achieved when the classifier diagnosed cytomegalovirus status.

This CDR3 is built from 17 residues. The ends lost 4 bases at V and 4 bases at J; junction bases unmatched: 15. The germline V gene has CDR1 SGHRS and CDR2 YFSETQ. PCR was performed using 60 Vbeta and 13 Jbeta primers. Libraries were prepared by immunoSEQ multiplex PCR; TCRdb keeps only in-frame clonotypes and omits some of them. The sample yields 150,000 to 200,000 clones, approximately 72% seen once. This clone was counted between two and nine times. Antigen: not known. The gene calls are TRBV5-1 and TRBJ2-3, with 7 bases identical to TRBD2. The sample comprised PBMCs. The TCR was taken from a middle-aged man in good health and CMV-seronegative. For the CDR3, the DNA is TGCGCCAGCAGCCCAGGTGGGGGGGTCGGGCTTGCAGATACGCAGTATTTT. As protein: CASSPGGGVGLADTQYF.